The 5 T cell receptor beta chains listed next were all sequenced from one sample in a study of T cells after yellow fever vaccination. Each CDR3 protein is one row after TCRdb ran MiXCR on the 5' RACE reads. Of 500,000 to 650,000 distinct CDR3 sequences listed, 9% to 15% were seen once; the top ten hold just under 15%. The sequencing here drew on PBMCs, taken on the day of the yellow fever booster vaccination. These TCRs come from a man aged 30 to 45 who received the YFV17D yellow fever vaccine.

The J gene is TRBJ2-7, the V gene TRBV28; 8 bases are shared with TRBD2. The junction had 8 bases not matched to a gene; V was cut back by 8 bases and J by 5 bases. The CDR3 covers 13 residues. CDR1 and CDR2 from the germline V gene are MDHEN and SYDVKM. Here the CDR3 DNA reads TGTGCCAGCCGGGCTAGCGGGTTACACGAGCAGTACTTC. It specifies CASRASGLHEQYF.

The rearrangement uses TRBV5-1 and TRBJ2-7, with no clear D. Trimming took 6 bases from V and 0 from J, leaving 10 bases between them. From germline, CDR1 is SGHRS and CDR2 YFSETQ. This CDR3 is built from 13 residues. The CDR3 loop is CASTDDVSYEQYF. The CDR3 coding sequence is TGCGCCAGCACAGATGACGTCTCCTACGAGCAGTACTTC.

This clonotype has a handful of counts. The gene calls are TRBV19 and TRBJ1-3; D may be TRBD1 (5 bases). The CDR3 consists of 15 residues. Germline V CDR1 and CDR2: LNHDA, SQIVND (reference sequence). Trimming stripped 6 bases from V and 3 bases from J, with 15 bases between. CDR3 bases: TGTGCCAGTAGACCCCCCGGGGCCAGTGGAAACACCATATATTTT. Translating it yields CASRPPGASGNTIYF.

The chain couples TRBV9 to TRBJ2-4; maybe TRBD1 (5 bases). This CDR3 has 17 residues. The V and J ends lost 4 bases and 0 bases respectively, with 17 bases between them. Looked up from germline, CDR1 is SGDLS and CDR2 is YYNGEE. CDR3 in DNA: TGTGCCAGCAGCCCTCGCCCAGGGTTTCTAGCCAAAAACATTCAGTACTTC. It encodes CASSPRPGFLAKNIQYF.

This clonotype was detected a few times. This chain uses TRBV6-1 with TRBJ2-2, with 8 bases aligning to TRBD2. J gave up 4 bases and V 7 bases, and 8 bases lay outside the gene matches. CDR3 size: 15 residues. Germline V gene sequence: CDR1 MNHNS, CDR2 SASEGT. The CDR3 region is CASTTSGIVTGELFF. As DNA, the CDR3 is TGTGCCAGCACCACTAGCGGTATAGTCACCGGGGAGCTGTTTTTT.